Presented here are 25 T cell receptor beta chains from one specimen sequenced in a study of blood T cells in healthy people across ages. A J-beta primer mix and a sample-barcoded 5' primer were used in a second PCR of roughly 6 to 12 cycles. Using its own MiXCR run on the 5' RACE reads, TCRdb lists one record per CDR3 protein. The table has fewer than 2,000,000 distinct CDR3 sequences, 30% to 40% seen once. The sample consisted of blood. These receptors were taken from a woman in her twenties or thirties in good health.

The rearrangement joins TRBV7-9 to TRBJ2-5, with D possibly being TRBD2 (6 bases). The V end lost 2 bases, the J end lost 5 bases, and 15 bases lay between the germline ends. The CDR3 spans 15 residues. From germline, CDR1 is SEHNR and CDR2 FQNEAQ (reference sequence). The CDR3 loop reads CASSLSSGVSETQYF. The CDR3 bases are TGTGCCAGCAGCTTATCATCGGGAGTTAGCGAGACCCAGTACTTC.

The gene calls are TRBV12-3 or TRBV12-4 and TRBJ2-3, with 10 positions matching TRBD2. V lost 5 bases and J lost 6; bases outside the gene matches: 11. CDR3 length equals 16 residues. The CDR3: CASSPPLAGKADTQYF. CDR3 bases: TGTGCCAGCAGTCCCCCACTAGCGGGAAAGGCCGATACGCAGTATTTT.

The chain carries TRBV29-1 and TRBJ2-5; D is perhaps TRBD2 (5 bases). Germline CDR1 SQVTM, CDR2 ANQGSEA. The CDR3 consists of 12 residues. Deletions cut 7 bases from V and 0 bases from J, with 9 bases between. In nucleotides, the CDR3 is TGCAGCGCTAGGGAGTACCAAGAGACCCAGTACTTC. Protein: CSAREYQETQYF.

V is TRBV10-3 and J is TRBJ2-7; 10 bases agree with TRBD1. V trimming: 11 bases; J trimming: 2 bases; junction bases outside the gene matches: 6. This CDR3 is 13 amino acids long. The germline gives CDR1 ENHRY, CDR2 SYGVKD. The CDR3 loop reads CAARDRGPYEQYF. The CDR3 DNA follows: TGTGCCGCTCGGGACAGGGGACCCTACGAGCAGTACTTC.

CDR3 nucleotide sequence: TGTGCCAGCAGAGATCCGACCCCCTATGGCTACACCTTC. Its protein is CASRDPTPYGYTF. The chain couples TRBV2 to TRBJ1-2; D ambiguous. Trimming removed 6 bases at V and 4 bases at J, with 12 bases between. Germline V gene lookup returns CDR1 SNHLY and CDR2 FYNNEI. The CDR3 runs to 13 residues.

This chain connects TRBV5-1 to TRBJ2-3; possibly TRBD2 for D (7 bases). The CDR3 is made up of 14 amino acids. The germline V gene has CDR1 SGHRS and CDR2 YFSETQ. Trimming took 8 bases from V and 1 from J, leaving 14 bases between them. DNA of the CDR3: TGCGCCAGTAGGGGGAGGGCCGGCACAGATACGCAGTATTTT. Amino acid sequence: CASRGRAGTDTQYF.

The chain joins TRBV3-1 to TRBJ1-1, with TRBD1 identical over 7 bases. This CDR3 contains 14 residues. CDR1 is LGHDT and CDR2 is YNNKEL in the germline V gene (reference sequence). V lost 0 bases, J lost 10 bases, and 8 bases stayed unmatched. The CDR3 loop is CASSQEKGAMGAFF. The CDR3 coding sequence is TGTGCCAGCAGCCAAGAAAAGGGGGCTATGGGAGCTTTCTTT.

The rearrangement uses TRBV3-1 and TRBJ2-1; D possibly corresponds to TRBD1 (6 bases). V lost 1 base to trimming and J lost 0 bases, with 13 bases between them. Germline CDR1 reads LGHDT; CDR2 reads YNNKEL (reference sequence). The CDR3 totals 17 residues. The chain's CDR3 is CASSQAGVVISYNEQFF. As DNA, the CDR3 is TGTGCCAGCAGCCAAGCAGGGGTTGTCATCTCCTACAATGAGCAGTTCTTC.

This clonotype occurred a few times. V gene TRBV14 combines with J gene TRBJ1-2; 8 bases agree with TRBD1. The CDR3 is 14 amino acids. With V trimmed by 6 bases and J by 4 bases, 7 bases remained unmatched. CDR1 and CDR2 from the germline V gene are SGHDN and FVKESK. The chain's CDR3 is CASRRTGRGYGYTF. The DNA for the CDR3 is TGTGCCAGCAGGAGGACAGGGAGGGGCTATGGCTACACCTTC. Together with reference TRBV14 and TRBJ1-2, the CDR3 gives the full variable domain: EAGVTQFPSHSVIEKGQTVTLRCDPISGHDNLYWYRRVMGKEIKFLLHFVKESKQDESGMPNNRFLAERTGGTYSTLKVQPAELEDSGVYFCASRRTGRGYGYTFGSGTRLTVV.

Notes on this clonotype: Being one base from a much bigger clone, this may be a read error. The J gene is TRBJ2-6, the V gene TRBV29-1; a weak D match, TRBD2 (6 bases). Germline lookup yields CDR1 SQVTM and CDR2 ANQGSEA. The ends were cut back, 1 base at V and 0 bases at J, with 10 bases in the middle. This CDR3 is 16 amino acids long. Here the CDR3 DNA reads TGCAGCGTTGAAGTTCACGGGGGCTCTGGGGCCAACGTCCTGACTTTC. It encodes CSVEVHGGSGANVLTF.

This clonotype was found many times. J is TRBJ2-1 and V is TRBV27; 8 bases agree with TRBD2. This CDR3 has 13 residues. Germline CDR1 is MNHEY and CDR2 is SMNVEV (reference sequence). The J segment lost 9 bases and the V segment lost 2 bases, leaving 3 bases of the junction unmatched. CDR3 sequence: CASSLAGGLEQFF. Written as DNA, the CDR3 is TGTGCCAGCAGTTTAGCGGGGGGCCTTGAGCAGTTCTTC.

This clonotype was found a few times. The CDR3 sequence is CSVVNLSYNEQFF. The CDR3, as DNA: TGCAGCGTTGTCAATCTCAGTTACAATGAGCAGTTCTTC. The chain couples TRBV29-1 to TRBJ2-1; D uncertain. V was cut by 4 bases and J by 4 bases, with 11 bases left in between. The CDR3 length is 13 residues. From germline, CDR1 is SQVTM and CDR2 ANQGSEA.

This clonotype was seen a handful of times. V gene TRBV27 combines with J gene TRBJ2-4; D not certain. TRBJ2-7 explains the end of the DNA better; the J call may be wrong. CDR3 length: 14 residues. Germline V lookup: CDR1 MNHEY, CDR2 SMNVEV (reference sequence). The CDR3 DNA reads TGTGCCAGCAGTTTATCACACAGCAGCTACGAGCAGTACTTC. It specifies CASSLSHSSYEQYF.

The V and J genes are TRBV14 and TRBJ1-6; 8 nucleotides match TRBD1. Looked up from germline, CDR1 is SGHDN and CDR2 is FVKESK. The CDR3 contains 13 residues. Germline trimming cut 8 bases from V and 8 bases from J; bases unmatched to any gene: 5. DNA for the CDR3: TGTGCCAGCTCACAGGGGGACTATTCACCCCTCCACTTT. Protein product: CASSQGDYSPLHF. Together with reference TRBV14 and TRBJ1-6, the CDR3 gives the full variable domain: EAGVTQFPSHSVIEKGQTVTLRCDPISGHDNLYWYRRVMGKEIKFLLHFVKESKQDESGMPNNRFLAERTGGTYSTLKVQPAELEDSGVYFCASSQGDYSPLHFGNGTRLTVT.

There are a few counts of this clonotype. The rearrangement links TRBV3-1 to TRBJ2-3; 11 nucleotides match TRBD2. This CDR3 spans 22 amino acids. V trimming: 1 base; J trimming: 0 bases; junction bases outside the gene matches: 18. Germline V gives CDR1 LGHDT, CDR2 YNNKEL (reference sequence). The CDR3 bases are TGTGCCAGCAGCCAAGGTTCCTCCCCCCTAGCGGGGGGCACGACGAGCACAGATACGCAGTATTTT. Translation gives CASSQGSSPLAGGTTSTDTQYF.

In the case of this clonotype: One end of the junction fails to match germline, which may point to a read error. The chain has TRBV6-6 and TRBJ2-1, with TRBD2 as a possible D gene (5 bases). CDR1 and CDR2 (germline): MNHNY, SVGAGI (reference sequence). The CDR3 spans 16 residues. CDR3 DNA: TGTGCCAACAGTTCTTTAGCGCTCGAGTTTTTCAATGAGCAGTTCTTC. Translation: CANSSLALEFFNEQFF.

The rearrangement uses TRBV7-9 and TRBJ2-1; 10 bases line up with TRBD2. The V segment lost 7 bases and the J segment 4 bases; nucleotides outside the gene matches: 10. The CDR3 has 16 amino acids. Germline V CDR1 and CDR2: SEHNR, FQNEAQ (reference sequence). CDR3: CASNPLAGVGYNEQFF. The CDR3 DNA is TGTGCCAGCAACCCGCTAGCGGGAGTTGGTTACAATGAGCAGTTCTTC.

The chain couples TRBV28 to TRBJ1-2; D is perhaps TRBD1 (6 bases). Per germline, CDR1 MDHEN and CDR2 SYDVKM. The V and J ends lost 5 bases and 7 bases respectively, with 14 bases between them. This CDR3 spans 13 amino acids. CDR3 coding DNA: TGTGCCAGCAGTGCCTACAGGGAGGCTGGCTACACCTTC. This translates into CASSAYREAGYTF.

This clonotype showed up just a few times. The chain links TRBV6-5 to TRBJ2-5, with D hard to call. Trimming removed 4 bases from V and 5 bases from J, with 11 bases in between. CDR3 length equals 13 residues. The germline V gene has CDR1 MNHEY and CDR2 SVGAGI. The CDR3 here is CASSSSRLETQYF. CDR3 nucleotide sequence: TGTGCCAGCAGTTCGAGCAGGCTTGAGACCCAGTACTTC.

This clonotype has a count of ten or more. The chain is built from TRBV10-3 and TRBJ2-7; D unresolved. V lost 7 bases, J lost 2 bases, and 12 bases lay in between. The CDR3 loop spans 13 amino acids. The V gene's germline CDR1 is ENHRY and CDR2 SYGVKD. CDR3 DNA sequence: TGTGCCATCACGGACCACCTCACCTACGAGCAGTACTTC. Protein product: CAITDHLTYEQYF.

This clonotype has at least ten counts. The gene calls are TRBV6-1 and TRBJ2-1; no definite D call. The CDR3 has 14 residues. Trimming took 1 base from V and 1 from J, leaving 5 bases between them. CDR1 and CDR2 (germline): MNHNS, SASEGT. As DNA, the CDR3 is TGTGCCAGCAGTGAAGGGCCTTCCTACAATGAGCAGTTCTTC. Its translation is CASSEGPSYNEQFF.

This clonotype appeared a few times. The chain joins TRBV10-3 to TRBJ2-6, with D possibly TRBD2 on 6 matching bases. V shed 10 bases and J shed 8 bases, with 15 bases lying between them. Germline V lookup: CDR1 ENHRY, CDR2 SYGVKD. The CDR3 spans 13 residues. The CDR3 region is CATGTEGSNVLTF. CDR3 nucleotides: TGTGCCACTGGGACTGAGGGGTCCAACGTCCTGACTTTC.

The chain has TRBV7-9 and TRBJ2-5, with D perhaps TRBD1 (6 bases). Trimming left V 1 base short and J 11 bases short, with 29 bases between. CDR1 and CDR2 from the germline V gene are SEHNR and FQNEAQ (reference sequence). This CDR3 spans 18 amino acids. Here the CDR3 reads CASSLGMDSASSYNEQYF. In DNA form, the CDR3 reads TGTGCCAGCAGCTTAGGGATGGACAGTGCGAGCTCCTACAATGAGCAGTACTTC.

This clonotype was counted at least ten times. V is TRBV29-1 and J is TRBJ2-5; no clear D. Trimming took 3 bases from V and 5 from J, leaving 10 bases between them. The germline V gene has CDR1 SQVTM and CDR2 ANQGSEA. This CDR3 region has 12 residues. The CDR3 here is CSVEGAVETQYF. In DNA form, the CDR3 reads TGCAGCGTTGAGGGCGCAGTCGAGACCCAGTACTTC.

CDR3 loop: CASSGLLRGPGSYEQYF. The CDR3 bases are TGTGCCAGCAGTGGTCTTCTCAGGGGGCCCGGGTCCTACGAGCAGTACTTC. The chain joins TRBV6-1 to TRBJ2-7; 8 bases line up with TRBD1. The V gene's germline CDR1 is MNHNS and CDR2 SASEGT. J gave up 1 base and V 4 bases, and 12 bases lay outside the gene matches. This CDR3 has 17 amino acids.